This entry lists 25 T cell receptor beta chains sequenced from one sample in a study of cytomegalovirus exposure and HLA in healthy donors. The repertoire was sequenced with immunoSEQ multiplex PCR; TCRdb's copy has only in-frame clones and lacks some. The sample consists of under 95,000 clones, approximately 90% of them appearing once. The source material was PBMCs. The receptors shown here come from a man aged 30 to 39 in good health and CMV-seronegative.

This clone has a handful of counts. The chain links TRBV19 to TRBJ2-7; 10 bases match TRBD1. The junction had 12 bases not matched to a gene; V was cut back by 5 bases and J by 5 bases. The CDR3 extends over 16 amino acids. CDR1 and CDR2 (germline): LNHDA, SQIVND (reference sequence). CDR3 coding DNA: TGTGCCAGTAGTGGTACACCGGGACAGGGGAGTGACGAGCAGTACTTC. Its translation: CASSGTPGQGSDEQYF.

J is TRBJ1-5 and V is TRBV2; 7 positions match TRBD1. The CDR3 totals 14 residues. After removal of 5 bases from V and 6 bases from J, the junction contained 7 bases not matched to a gene. Germline assignment: CDR1 SNHLY and CDR2 FYNNEI. The CDR3 DNA reads as TGTGCCAGCAGTACTTCAGGGGGGAGTCAGCCCCAGCATTTT. Its translation: CASSTSGGSQPQHF.

Written as DNA, the CDR3 is TGTGCCAGCGAGGAGCGGACTAGACCCAATGAGCAGTTCTTC. It yields the protein CASEERTRPNEQFF. The rearrangement links TRBV6-6 to TRBJ2-1; TRBD2 matches at 7 bases. In germline, CDR1 is MNHNY, CDR2 SVGAGI (reference sequence). Trimming took 8 bases from V and 6 from J; bases not matched to a gene: 10. The CDR3 totals 14 residues.

This chain uses TRBV30 with TRBJ2-2; TRBD1 aligns across 7 bases. CDR3 length: 13 amino acids. V was pared by 4 bases and J by 4 bases, with 3 bases of the junction left unmatched. CDR1 and CDR2 (germline): GTSNPN, SVGIG (reference sequence). The CDR3: CAWTGTATGELFF. In DNA, the CDR3 is TGTGCCTGGACTGGGACAGCCACCGGGGAGCTGTTTTTT.

The chain uses TRBV28 and TRBJ2-5; D is ambiguous. This CDR3 region has 13 residues. Germline V gives CDR1 MDHEN, CDR2 SYDVKM. V was clipped by 3 bases and J by 5 bases, with 10 bases between them. The CDR3 DNA reads as TGTGCCAGCAGTTTGAGGAGTAGGGAGACCCAGTACTTC. Amino acid sequence: CASSLRSRETQYF.

In DNA, the CDR3 is TGCGCCAGCAGCTTGGGCGGGACAGGGAACACCGGGGAGCTGTTTTTT. It codes for CASSLGGTGNTGELFF. V gene TRBV5-1 combines with J gene TRBJ2-2; 8 bases are a match to TRBD1. From germline, CDR1 is SGHRS and CDR2 YFSETQ. The V gene end was trimmed by 0 bases and the J gene end by 1 base; junction bases not matched to a gene: 2. The length of the CDR3 is 16 residues.

This clone was observed a few times. V and J are TRBV6-1 and TRBJ2-5; 7 nucleotides line up with TRBD1. Germline V gene lookup returns CDR1 MNHNS and CDR2 SASEGT. With V trimmed by 3 bases and J by 5 bases, 9 bases remained unmatched. The CDR3 totals 15 residues. This chain's CDR3 is CASSDLSGGVETQYF. DNA of the CDR3: TGTGCCAGCAGTGATCTTTCAGGGGGAGTGGAGACCCAGTACTTC.

This clone was found once. The chain has TRBV7-3 and TRBJ2-1; TRBD2 matches 8 bases. Germline trimming cut 5 bases from V and 7 bases from J; bases unmatched to any gene: 10. CDR3 length equals 15 residues. Germline CDR1 and CDR2: SGHTA and FQGTGA. CDR3 in amino acids: CASSPVGLGGNEQFF. In DNA form, the CDR3 reads TGTGCCAGCAGCCCAGTGGGACTAGGGGGAAATGAGCAGTTCTTC.

This sequence joins TRBV4-1 and TRBJ2-1, with D unclear. The CDR3 is 11 residues long. Per germline, CDR1 MGHRA and CDR2 YSYEKL. The V and J ends lost 0 bases and 9 bases respectively, with 3 bases between them. The CDR3 sequence: CASSQDLEQFF. CDR3 sequence (DNA): TGCGCCAGCAGCCAAGATCTTGAGCAGTTCTTC.

This chain connects TRBV7-6 to TRBJ2-1; 7 bases agree with TRBD2. Germline assignment: CDR1 SGHVS and CDR2 FNYEAQ. V lost 5 bases, J lost 3 bases, and 7 bases stayed unmatched. The CDR3 loop spans 15 amino acids. The chain's CDR3 is CASSPGTMYYNEQFF. CDR3 DNA: TGTGCCAGCAGCCCAGGGACTATGTACTACAATGAGCAGTTCTTC.

V and J are TRBV7-2 and TRBJ2-7, with 11 positions matching TRBD2. The CDR3 runs 17 residues. V dropped 0 bases and J dropped 3; count of bases not matched to a gene: 7. Germline V gene lookup returns CDR1 SGHTA and CDR2 FQGNSA. The CDR3 region has the DNA TGTGCCAGCAGCTTAGCTGACTTAGCGGGAGGGTTCTACGAGCAGTACTTC. This codes for CASSLADLAGGFYEQYF.

This chain links TRBV2 with TRBJ1-2; 8 nucleotides match TRBD1. Germline values: CDR1 SNHLY, CDR2 FYNNEI. Trimming took 5 bases from V and 4 from J; bases not matched to a gene: 9. The CDR3 runs 15 residues. The CDR3 nucleotides read TGTGCCAGCAGTCCGAGGACAGGGAGCATCTATGGCTACACCTTC. As protein: CASSPRTGSIYGYTF.

The V gene is TRBV6-1, the J gene TRBJ2-5, with a possible D match to TRBD2 (6 bases). V was cut by 2 bases and J by 3 bases, with 10 bases left in between. The length of the CDR3 is 14 residues. Germline-derived CDR1 and CDR2 are MNHNS and SASEGT. The CDR3 DNA sequence: TGTGCCAGCAGTGAAATCGGGGGAGAAGAGACCCAGTACTTC. Its translation: CASSEIGGEETQYF.

This clone was seen once. The gene calls are TRBV5-5 and TRBJ2-3; maybe TRBD2 (6 bases). V dropped 6 bases and J dropped 0 bases, with 17 bases sitting between them. CDR3 size: 16 residues. CDR1 is SGHKS, CDR2 YYEKEE, per germline (reference sequence). The CDR3 reads CASTGGNTQSTDTQYF. The CDR3 region has the DNA TGTGCCAGCACCGGGGGAAATACCCAAAGCACAGATACGCAGTATTTT.

This chain joins TRBV15 and TRBJ2-1; 8 bases are shared with TRBD1. J was trimmed by 6 bases and V by 5 bases; bases with no gene match: 9. This CDR3 is 15 amino acids long. The germline V gene encodes CDR1 LNHNV and CDR2 YYDKDF (reference sequence). CDR3 nucleotide sequence: TGTGCCACCAGCCGCGACAGGGGATCGGGCAATGAGCAGTTCTTC. This gives the protein CATSRDRGSGNEQFF.

On this clone itself: At the DNA level, this CDR3 is encoded by other sequences in the same sample as well. The chain combines TRBV28 with TRBJ1-2, with no clear D. V gave up 6 bases and J gave up 1 base, with 12 bases separating them. This CDR3 spans 14 amino acids. Looked up from germline, CDR1 is MDHEN and CDR2 is SYDVKM. CDR3 sequence: CASSSSPLNYGYTF. The CDR3 DNA reads as TGTGCCAGCAGCTCCAGTCCCCTTAACTATGGCTACACCTTC.

The genes are TRBV4-1 and TRBJ2-2; TRBD2 might be the D (5 bases). Germline V gene data show CDR1 as MGHRA and CDR2 as YSYEKL. This CDR3 comprises 13 residues. Trimming took off 4 bases at V and 8 bases at J, with 11 bases between the two ends. The CDR3 DNA is TGCGCCAGCAGCCCTAGCCCTGGTGGGGAGCTGTTTTTT. Its protein is CASSPSPGGELFF.

The V call is TRBV10-3, the J call TRBJ2-1; D remains ambiguous. The CDR3 loop spans 13 amino acids. The V and J ends lost 2 bases and 9 bases respectively, with 11 bases between them. Looked up from germline, CDR1 is ENHRY and CDR2 is SYGVKD. The CDR3 nucleotides read TGTGCCATCAGTGAGCCCCGCAACATTGAGCAGTTCTTC. This encodes CAISEPRNIEQFF.

The genes are TRBV5-4 and TRBJ2-2; TRBD2 matches 8 bases. CDR3 length: 14 residues. Germline CDR1 SGHNT, CDR2 YYREEE (reference sequence). Trimming at V came to 4 bases and at J to 4 bases, leaving 3 bases not matched to a gene. CDR3 sequence: CASSPGTSTGELFF. The CDR3 DNA is TGTGCCAGCAGCCCCGGGACTAGCACCGGGGAGCTGTTTTTT. The full variable domain, in which reference TRBV5-4 and TRBJ2-2 provide the parts outside the CDR3, is ETGVTQSPTHLIKTRGQQVTLRCSSQSGHNTVSWYQQALGQGPQFIFQYYREEENGRGNFPPRFSGLQFPNYSSELNVNALELDDSALYLCASSPGTSTGELFFGEGSRLTVL.

The chain has TRBV18 and TRBJ1-2; 7 bases map to TRBD1. CDR3 length equals 15 residues. The V and J ends lost 5 bases and 4 bases, in that order; junction bases with no gene match: 10. Per germline, CDR1 KGHSH and CDR2 LQKENI. The CDR3 protein is CASSEQGVRSYGYTF. The CDR3 DNA reads as TGTGCCAGCTCAGAGCAGGGGGTGAGGAGCTATGGCTACACCTTC.

This clone came up a few times. This sequence joins TRBV18 and TRBJ2-7, with D tentatively TRBD1 (6 bases). The CDR3 length is 15 residues. The ends were cut back, 4 bases at V and 3 bases at J, with 16 bases in the middle. The germline gives CDR1 KGHSH, CDR2 LQKENI. CDR3 sequence (DNA): TGTGCCAGCTCACTGCAGGGGCCACCCAGCTACGAGCAGTACTTC. This gives the protein CASSLQGPPSYEQYF.

The rearrangement links TRBV11-2 to TRBJ2-3, with 7 bases matching TRBD1. CDR1 and CDR2 from the germline V gene are SGHAT and FQNNGV. The CDR3 runs 16 residues. V lost 5 bases and J lost 2; bases outside the gene matches: 10. In nucleotides, the CDR3 is TGTGCCAGCAGCCCTGGACAGGTTAGCCTCACAGATACGCAGTATTTT. As protein: CASSPGQVSLTDTQYF.

This chain connects TRBV7-2 to TRBJ2-1; 7 positions match TRBD2. Trimming at V came to 5 bases and at J to 6 bases, leaving 10 bases not matched to a gene. The CDR3 length is 15 residues. In germline, CDR1 is SGHTA, CDR2 FQGNSA. CDR3 loop: CASSGDSGDRNEQFF. The CDR3 region has the DNA TGTGCCAGCAGCGGAGACAGCGGGGACCGCAATGAGCAGTTCTTC.

This clone appeared a single time. The rearrangement joins TRBV2 to TRBJ2-1, with 7 bases aligning to TRBD1. Germline trimming cut 5 bases from V and 9 bases from J; bases unmatched to any gene: 13. Germline CDR1 SNHLY, CDR2 FYNNEI. The CDR3 is made up of 15 amino acids. CDR3: CASSPGTAHFVEQFF. The CDR3 region has the DNA TGTGCCAGCAGTCCCGGGACAGCCCATTTTGTTGAGCAGTTCTTC. The full variable domain, in which reference TRBV2 and TRBJ2-1 provide the parts outside the CDR3, is EPEVTQTPSHQVTQMGQEVILRCVPISNHLYFYWYRQILGQKVEFLVSFYNNEISEKSEIFDDQFSVERPDGSNFTLKIRSTKLEDSAMYFCASSPGTAHFVEQFFGPGTRLTVL.

The CDR3 protein is CASSVDSPTGELFF. CDR3 coding DNA: TGCGCCAGCAGCGTGGACAGTCCCACCGGGGAGCTGTTTTTT. This chain uses TRBV5-1 with TRBJ2-2; tentatively, D is TRBD1 (6 bases). The germline V gene has CDR1 SGHRS and CDR2 YFSETQ. V lost 4 bases to trimming and J lost 4 bases, with 11 bases between them. This CDR3 is built from 14 residues.